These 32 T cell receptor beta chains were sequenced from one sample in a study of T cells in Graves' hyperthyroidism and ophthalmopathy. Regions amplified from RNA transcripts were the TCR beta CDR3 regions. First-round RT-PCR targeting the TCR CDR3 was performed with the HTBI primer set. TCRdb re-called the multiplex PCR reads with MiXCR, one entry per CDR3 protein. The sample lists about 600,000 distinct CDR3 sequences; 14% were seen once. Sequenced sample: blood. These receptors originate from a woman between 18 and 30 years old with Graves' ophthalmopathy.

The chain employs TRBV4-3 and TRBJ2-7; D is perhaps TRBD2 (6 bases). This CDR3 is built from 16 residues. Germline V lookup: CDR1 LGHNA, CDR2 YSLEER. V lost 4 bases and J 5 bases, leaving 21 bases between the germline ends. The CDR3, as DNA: TGCGCCAGCAGCCTGAGCGGGTCGGGAGACATCGACGAGCAGTACTTC. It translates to CASSLSGSGDIDEQYF.

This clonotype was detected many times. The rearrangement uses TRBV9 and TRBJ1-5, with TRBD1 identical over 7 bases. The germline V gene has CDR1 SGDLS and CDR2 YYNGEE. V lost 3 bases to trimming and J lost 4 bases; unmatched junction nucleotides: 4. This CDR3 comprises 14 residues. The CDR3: CASSAGTANQPQHF. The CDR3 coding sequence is TGTGCCAGCAGCGCCGGGACAGCGAATCAGCCCCAGCATTTT. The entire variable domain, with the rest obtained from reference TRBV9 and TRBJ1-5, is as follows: DSGVTQTPKHLITATGQRVTLRCSPRSGDLSVYWYQQSLDQGLQFLIQYYNGEERAKGNILERFSAQQFPDLHSELNLSSLELGDSALYFCASSAGTANQPQHFGDGTRLSIL.

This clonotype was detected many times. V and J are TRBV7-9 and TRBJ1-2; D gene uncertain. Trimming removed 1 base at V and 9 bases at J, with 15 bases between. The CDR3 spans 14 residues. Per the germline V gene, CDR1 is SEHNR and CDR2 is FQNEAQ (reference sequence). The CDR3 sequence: CASSLESGGVSYTF. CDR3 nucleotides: TGTGCCAGCAGCTTAGAGTCGGGAGGCGTGAGCTACACCTTC.

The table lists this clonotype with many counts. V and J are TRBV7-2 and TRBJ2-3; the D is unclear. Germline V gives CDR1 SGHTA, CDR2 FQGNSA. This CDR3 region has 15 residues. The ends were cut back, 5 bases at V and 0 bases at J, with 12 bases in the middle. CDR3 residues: CASSPSYMSTDTQYF. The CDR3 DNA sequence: TGTGCCAGCAGCCCTAGTTACATGAGCACAGATACGCAGTATTTT. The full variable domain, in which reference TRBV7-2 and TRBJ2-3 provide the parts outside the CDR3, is GAGVSQSPSNKVTEKGKDVELRCDPISGHTALYWYRQSLGQGLEFLIYFQGNSAPDKSGLPSDRFSAERTGGSVSTLTIQRTQQEDSAVYLCASSPSYMSTDTQYFGPGTRLTVL.

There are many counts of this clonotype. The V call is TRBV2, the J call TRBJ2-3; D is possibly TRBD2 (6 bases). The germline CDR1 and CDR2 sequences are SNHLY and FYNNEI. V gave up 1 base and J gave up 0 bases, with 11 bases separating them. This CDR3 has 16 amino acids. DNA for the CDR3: TGTGCCAGCAGTGAAGTAGCGGCTCTCAGCACAGATACGCAGTATTTT. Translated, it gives CASSEVAALSTDTQYF. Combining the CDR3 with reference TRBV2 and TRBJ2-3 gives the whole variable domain EPEVTQTPSHQVTQMGQEVILRCVPISNHLYFYWYRQILGQKVEFLVSFYNNEISEKSEIFDDQFSVERPDGSNFTLKIRSTKLEDSAMYFCASSEVAALSTDTQYFGPGTRLTVL.

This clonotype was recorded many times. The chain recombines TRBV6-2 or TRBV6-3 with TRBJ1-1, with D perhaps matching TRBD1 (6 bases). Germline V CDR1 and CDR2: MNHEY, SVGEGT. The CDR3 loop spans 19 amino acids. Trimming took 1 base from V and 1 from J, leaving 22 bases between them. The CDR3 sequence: CASSYFSFAAGRGNTEAFF. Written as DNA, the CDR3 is TGTGCCAGCAGTTACTTTAGTTTTGCTGCGGGCAGGGGGAACACTGAAGCTTTCTTT.

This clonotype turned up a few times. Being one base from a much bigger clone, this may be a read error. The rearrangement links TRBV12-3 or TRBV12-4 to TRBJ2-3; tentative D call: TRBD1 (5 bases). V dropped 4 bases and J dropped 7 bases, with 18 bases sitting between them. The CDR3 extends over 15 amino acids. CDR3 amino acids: CASSSSGGAGNTQYF. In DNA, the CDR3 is TGTGCCAGCAGTTCCTCAGGTGGGGCAGGAAATACGCAGTATTTT.

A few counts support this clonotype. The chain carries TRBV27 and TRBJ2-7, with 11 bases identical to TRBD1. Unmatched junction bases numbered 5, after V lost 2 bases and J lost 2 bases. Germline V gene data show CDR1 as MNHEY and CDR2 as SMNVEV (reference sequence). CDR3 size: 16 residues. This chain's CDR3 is CASSLVWGQGAYEQYF. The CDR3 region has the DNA TGTGCCAGCAGTTTAGTTTGGGGACAGGGGGCCTACGAGCAGTACTTC.

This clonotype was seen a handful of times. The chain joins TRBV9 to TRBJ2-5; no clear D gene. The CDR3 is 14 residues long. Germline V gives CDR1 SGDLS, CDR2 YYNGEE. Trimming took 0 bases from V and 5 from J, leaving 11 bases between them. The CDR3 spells CASSVAGRWETQYF. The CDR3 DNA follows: TGTGCCAGCAGCGTAGCGGGCCGGTGGGAGACCCAGTACTTC. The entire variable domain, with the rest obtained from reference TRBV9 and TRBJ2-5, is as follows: DSGVTQTPKHLITATGQRVTLRCSPRSGDLSVYWYQQSLDQGLQFLIQYYNGEERAKGNILERFSAQQFPDLHSELNLSSLELGDSALYFCASSVAGRWETQYFGPGTRLLVL.

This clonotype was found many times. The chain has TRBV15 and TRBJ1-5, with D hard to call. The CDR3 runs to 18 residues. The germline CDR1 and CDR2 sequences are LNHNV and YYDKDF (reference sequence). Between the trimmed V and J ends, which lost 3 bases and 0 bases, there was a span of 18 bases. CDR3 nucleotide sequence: TGTGCCACCAGCAGGTATATCCAGTGGGAGGGTAGCAATCAGCCCCAGCATTTT. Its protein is CATSRYIQWEGSNQPQHF.

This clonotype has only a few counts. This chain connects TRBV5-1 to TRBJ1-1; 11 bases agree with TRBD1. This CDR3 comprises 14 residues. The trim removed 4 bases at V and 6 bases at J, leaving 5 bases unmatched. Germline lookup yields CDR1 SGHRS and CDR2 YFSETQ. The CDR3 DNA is TGCGCCAGCAGCCAAGGGGACAGGGGGTCTGAAGCTTTCTTT. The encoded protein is CASSQGDRGSEAFF.

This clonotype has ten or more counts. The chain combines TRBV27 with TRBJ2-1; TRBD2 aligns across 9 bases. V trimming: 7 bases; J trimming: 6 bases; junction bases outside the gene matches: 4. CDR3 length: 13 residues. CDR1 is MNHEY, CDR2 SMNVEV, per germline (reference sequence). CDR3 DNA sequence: TGTGCCAGCACGGCGGGAGGGTCCAATGAGCAGTTCTTC. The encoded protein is CASTAGGSNEQFF.

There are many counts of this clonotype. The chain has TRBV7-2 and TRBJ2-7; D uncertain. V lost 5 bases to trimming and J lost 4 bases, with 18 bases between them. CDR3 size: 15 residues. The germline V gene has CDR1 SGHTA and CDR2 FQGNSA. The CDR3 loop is CASSEPISLFYEQYF. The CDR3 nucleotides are TGTGCCAGCAGCGAGCCGATCTCACTTTTTTACGAGCAGTACTTC.

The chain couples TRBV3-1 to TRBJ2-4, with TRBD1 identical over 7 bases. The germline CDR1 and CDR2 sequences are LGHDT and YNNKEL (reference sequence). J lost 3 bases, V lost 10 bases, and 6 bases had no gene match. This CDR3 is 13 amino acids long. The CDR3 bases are TGTGCCACACAGGGGTTGGACAAAAACATTCAGTACTTC. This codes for CATQGLDKNIQYF.

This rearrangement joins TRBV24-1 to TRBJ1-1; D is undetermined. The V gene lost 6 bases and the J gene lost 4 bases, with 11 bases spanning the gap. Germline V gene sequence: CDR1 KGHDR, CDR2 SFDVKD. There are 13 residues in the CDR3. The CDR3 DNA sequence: TGTGCCACCAGTCCGTATTTGAGCACTGAAGCTTTCTTT. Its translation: CATSPYLSTEAFF.

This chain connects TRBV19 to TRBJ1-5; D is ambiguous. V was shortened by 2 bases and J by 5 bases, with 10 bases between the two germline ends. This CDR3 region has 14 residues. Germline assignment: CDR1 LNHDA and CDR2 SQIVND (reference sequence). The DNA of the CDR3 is TGTGCCAGTAGTATAACGGCAGCAGATCAGCCCCAGCATTTT. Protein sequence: CASSITAADQPQHF.

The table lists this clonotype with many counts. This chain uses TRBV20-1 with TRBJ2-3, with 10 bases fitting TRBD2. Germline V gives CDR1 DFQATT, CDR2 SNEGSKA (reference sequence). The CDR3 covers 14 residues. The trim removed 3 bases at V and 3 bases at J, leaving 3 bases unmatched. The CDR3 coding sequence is TGCAGTGCTAGTCAGACTAGCGGGACAGATACGCAGTATTTT. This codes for CSASQTSGTDTQYF.

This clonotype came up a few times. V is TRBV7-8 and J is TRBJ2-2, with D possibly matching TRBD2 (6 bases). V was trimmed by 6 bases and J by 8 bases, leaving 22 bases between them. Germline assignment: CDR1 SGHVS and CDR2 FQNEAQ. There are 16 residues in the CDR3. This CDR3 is CASRKRERGGVGELFF. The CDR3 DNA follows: TGTGCCAGCAGAAAAAGGGAGAGGGGCGGGGTGGGGGAGCTGTTTTTT.

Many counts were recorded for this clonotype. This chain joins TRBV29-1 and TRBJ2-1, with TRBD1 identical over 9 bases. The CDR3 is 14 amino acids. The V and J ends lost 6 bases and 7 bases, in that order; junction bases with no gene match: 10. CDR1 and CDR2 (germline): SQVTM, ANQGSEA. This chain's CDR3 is CSVGTGKGRNEQFF. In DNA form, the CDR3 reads TGCAGCGTGGGGACAGGGAAAGGACGGAATGAGCAGTTCTTC.

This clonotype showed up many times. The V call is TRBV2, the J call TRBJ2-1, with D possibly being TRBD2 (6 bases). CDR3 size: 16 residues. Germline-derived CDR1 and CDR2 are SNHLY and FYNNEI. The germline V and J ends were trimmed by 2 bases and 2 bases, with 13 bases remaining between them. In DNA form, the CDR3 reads TGTGCCAGCAGTGAACGGCGGGATCTCACCTACAATGAGCAGTTCTTC. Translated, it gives CASSERRDLTYNEQFF.

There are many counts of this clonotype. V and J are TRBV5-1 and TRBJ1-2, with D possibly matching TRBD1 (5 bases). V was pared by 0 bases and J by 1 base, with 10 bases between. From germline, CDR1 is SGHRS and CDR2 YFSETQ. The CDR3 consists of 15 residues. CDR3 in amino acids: CASSLAAGVNYGYTF. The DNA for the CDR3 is TGCGCCAGCAGCTTGGCTGCGGGGGTTAACTATGGCTACACCTTC.

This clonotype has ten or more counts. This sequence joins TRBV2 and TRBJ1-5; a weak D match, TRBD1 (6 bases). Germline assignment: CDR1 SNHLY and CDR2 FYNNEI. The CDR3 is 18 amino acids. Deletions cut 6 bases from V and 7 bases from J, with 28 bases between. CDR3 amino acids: CASSYSTGFGATHQPQHF. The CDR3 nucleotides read TGTGCCAGCAGCTACTCAACAGGGTTTGGAGCCACGCACCAGCCCCAGCATTTT.

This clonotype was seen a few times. In nucleotides, the CDR3 is TGTGCCACCCATGACTACTCAGGAGAATCTTATAACTATGGCTACACCTTC. Its translation: CATHDYSGESYNYGYTF. This rearrangement joins TRBV19 to TRBJ1-2; D unresolved. Per germline, CDR1 LNHDA and CDR2 SQIVND (reference sequence). There are 17 residues in the CDR3. Trimming cost V 10 bases and J 1 base, with 25 bases left between them.

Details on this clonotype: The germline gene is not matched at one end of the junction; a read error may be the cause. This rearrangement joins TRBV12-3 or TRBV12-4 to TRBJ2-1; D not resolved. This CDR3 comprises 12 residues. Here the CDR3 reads CACSSARDEQFF. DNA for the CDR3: TGTGCCTGCAGTTCCGCGCGTGATGAGCAGTTCTTC.

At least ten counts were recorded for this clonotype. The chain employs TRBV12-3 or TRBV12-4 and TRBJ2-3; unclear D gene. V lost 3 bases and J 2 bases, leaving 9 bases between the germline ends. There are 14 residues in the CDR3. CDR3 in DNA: TGTGCCAGCAGTTTTCTAAGCCACACAGATACGCAGTATTTT. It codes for CASSFLSHTDTQYF.

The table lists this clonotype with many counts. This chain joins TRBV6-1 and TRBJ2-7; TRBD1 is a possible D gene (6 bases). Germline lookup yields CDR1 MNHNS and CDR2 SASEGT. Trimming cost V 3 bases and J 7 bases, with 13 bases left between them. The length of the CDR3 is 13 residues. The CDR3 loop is CASSDTGSGEQYF. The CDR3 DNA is TGTGCCAGCAGTGATACAGGGTCAGGGGAGCAGTACTTC.

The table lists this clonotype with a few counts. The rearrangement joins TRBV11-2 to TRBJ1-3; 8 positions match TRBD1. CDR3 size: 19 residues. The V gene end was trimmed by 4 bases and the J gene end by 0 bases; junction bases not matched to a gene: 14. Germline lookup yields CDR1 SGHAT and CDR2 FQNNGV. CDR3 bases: TGTGCCAGCAGCTCGGACAGGGCTAAGGAAGGGACCTCTGGAAACACCATATATTTT. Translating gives CASSSDRAKEGTSGNTIYF.

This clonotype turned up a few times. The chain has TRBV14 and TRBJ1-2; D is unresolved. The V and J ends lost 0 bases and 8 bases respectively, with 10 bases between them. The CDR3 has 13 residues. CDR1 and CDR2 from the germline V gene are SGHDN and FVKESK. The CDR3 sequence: CASSQESSQGYTF. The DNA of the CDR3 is TGTGCCAGCAGCCAAGAATCGTCTCAAGGCTACACCTTC. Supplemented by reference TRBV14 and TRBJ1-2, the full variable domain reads EAGVTQFPSHSVIEKGQTVTLRCDPISGHDNLYWYRRVMGKEIKFLLHFVKESKQDESGMPNNRFLAERTGGTYSTLKVQPAELEDSGVYFCASSQESSQGYTFGSGTRLTVV.

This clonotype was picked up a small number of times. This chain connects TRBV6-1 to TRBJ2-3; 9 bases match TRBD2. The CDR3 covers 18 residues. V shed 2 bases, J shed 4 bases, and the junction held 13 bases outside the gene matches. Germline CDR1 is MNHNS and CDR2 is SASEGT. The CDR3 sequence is CASSEPRMVAGVSDTQYF. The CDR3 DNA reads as TGTGCCAGCAGTGAACCCCGCATGGTAGCGGGAGTCTCAGATACGCAGTATTTT.

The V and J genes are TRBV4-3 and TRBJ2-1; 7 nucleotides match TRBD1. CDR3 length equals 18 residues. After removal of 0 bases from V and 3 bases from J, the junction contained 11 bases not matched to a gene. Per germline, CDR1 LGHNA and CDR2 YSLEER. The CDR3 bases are TGCGCCAGCAGCCAAGATGACAGGGCCCTGAGGGTCTACAATGAGCAGTTCTTC. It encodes CASSQDDRALRVYNEQFF.

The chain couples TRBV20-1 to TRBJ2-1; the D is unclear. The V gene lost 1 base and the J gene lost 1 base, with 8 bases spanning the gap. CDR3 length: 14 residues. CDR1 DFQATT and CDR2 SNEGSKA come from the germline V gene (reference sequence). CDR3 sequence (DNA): TGCAGTGCTAGAGCGAGGCAGTCCTACAATGAGCAGTTCTTC. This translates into CSARARQSYNEQFF.

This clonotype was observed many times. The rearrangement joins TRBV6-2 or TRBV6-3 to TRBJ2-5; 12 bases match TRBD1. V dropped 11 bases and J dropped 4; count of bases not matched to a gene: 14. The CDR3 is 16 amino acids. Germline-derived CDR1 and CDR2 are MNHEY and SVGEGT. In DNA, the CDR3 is TGTGCCGGCACCAATAATCGGGACAGGGGGCGAGAGACCCAGTACTTC. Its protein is CAGTNNRDRGRETQYF.